This T cell receptor (beta chain) came from a study of T cell responses to AZD1222 COVID-19 vaccine. This clone was seen once. Its target is unknown. Points from the study as a whole: It should be noted that donors were predominantly white British and more often female, and clonal diversity was possibly underestimated. The breadth and depth of Spike-specific TCRs increased once two AZD1222 doses had been given.

Germline trimming cut 0 bases from V and 2 bases from J; bases unmatched to any gene: 6. This CDR3 region has 16 residues. Per germline, CDR1 SGDLS and CDR2 YYNGEE. The protocol was immunoSEQ multiplex PCR, while the TCRdb copy is restricted to in-frame clones and leaves out a portion. Among 55,000 to 70,000 clones, nearly 90% were seen once, and the ten largest hold about 5.9%. This TCR came from an adult who received the AZD1222 COVID-19 vaccine. Sequencing used peripheral blood, obtained 28 days after the second AZD1222 dose. V gene TRBV9 combines with J gene TRBJ2-3; 7 bases match TRBD1. CDR3 amino acids: CASSVAEGADTDTQYF. The CDR3 coding sequence is TGTGCCAGCAGCGTAGCTGAGGGGGCCGACACAGATACGCAGTATTTT.